This TCR beta chain stems from a study of cytomegalovirus exposure and HLA in healthy donors. Researchers ran the PCR with 60 Vbeta and 13 Jbeta primers. The protocol was immunoSEQ multiplex PCR, while the TCRdb copy is restricted to in-frame clones and leaves out a portion. This sample yields 100,000 to 150,000 clones, of which 78% are seen a single time; roughly 10% belongs to the top ten. Whole-study results and caveats: Later analysis suggested links between common viral pathogens and several top significant clusters. The investigators catalogued 164 TCR beta chains as cytomegalovirus-associated. Reports described diagnosis of cytomegalovirus status by the classifier as highly specific and sensitive. A later analysis linked a missense DCLRE1C variant to TCR beta V- and J-gene trimming.

Concerning this clone: Its antigen remains unknown.

Sequencing was done on a sample of PBMCs. The receptor was derived from a man in his thirties or forties in good health and CMV-seropositive.

The CDR3 sequence: CASSPGTSGREQFF. The CDR3 DNA is TGTGCCAGCAGCCCCGGGACTAGCGGGCGTGAGCAGTTCTTC. The chain uses TRBV11-2 and TRBJ2-1, with 12 nucleotides matching TRBD2. Germline V CDR1 and CDR2: SGHAT, FQNNGV. This CDR3 spans 14 amino acids. V lost 5 bases to trimming and J lost 9 bases; unmatched junction nucleotides: 5.